This TCR beta chain was obtained from a study of T cells after yellow fever vaccination (dated by TCRdb to between 2018 and 2021). About the study as a whole: The SMART-Seq v4 Ultra Low Input RNA kit was used to prepare libraries from fractions with low cell numbers. Bulk TCR alpha and beta repertoires were sequenced longitudinally to track T-cell clones before and after primary and booster YFV17D yellow fever vaccination. Two healthy male donors, one aged 18 to 30 and one aged 30 to 40 years, made up the cohort. Blood samples were taken at several timepoints before and after primary and secondary immunization, and bulk PBMC replicates and cell subsets were isolated. Overall study results and their limits: FACS-sorted repertoires could contain abundant contaminating clonotypes from the bulk population, so computational filtering was required. A small fraction of clonotypes appeared in both the CD4 and CD8 compartments, likely as a result of convergent recombination. Most clones expanded after primary vaccination (approximately 95% of CD4 and around 89% of CD8) were re-detected after the booster, suggesting that broad memory maintenance occurred. Only two donors were included in the study, so the extent to which the findings can be generalized is limited. Compared with the primary T-cell response, the secondary T-cell response was faster but weaker, reaching its peak on day 5 rather than on day 15.

In this sample, this clonotype turned up many times. The antigen it binds to is not known. Per-base qualities were not stored, and no clone one base away is much larger. This specimen's treatment or condition label, interpreted: live attenuated yellow fever vaccine strain. At each blood-draw timepoint, two biological replicates of bulk PBMCs were obtained. A standard Ficoll-Paque protocol was used to isolate PBMCs from peripheral blood. TriZol was used to extract RNA from bulk PBMCs, CD4 and CD8 fractions, and dextramer-positive and dextramer-negative fractions. The junction carries 21 bases between V and J, which are trimmed by 2 bases and 8 bases respectively. The germline V gene specifies WSHSY as CDR1 and SAAADI as CDR2. Measured from the cysteine to the phenylalanine, the CDR3 is 16 residues long. The sequence is cut down to CDR3 DNA, 48 bases in frame from base 1. Data came from an Illumina NovaSeq 6000. Synthesis of TCR cDNA relied on 5'RACE template switching, a step that introduced a universal primer site along with unique molecular identifiers. Priming of cDNA synthesis was performed from both the TCR alpha and TCR beta constant segments. Libraries were amplified in two PCR steps, with sample barcodes and sequencing adapters added in the second step. Sequencing of libraries was done on Illumina HiSeq 2500 (2x100 bp) or NovaSeq (2x150 bp). The authors processed their data as follows. MIGEC was used to demultiplex reads and collapse the reads into UMI consensus sequences, and MiXCR was used for V(D)J alignment. Vaccine-responding clonotypes were identified with edgeR using replicate PBMC samples, with FDR below 0.01 and a log2 fold change above 5 up to day 15 being required. Each bulk clonotype received a CD4 or CD8 identity based on whether the sequenced CD4 or CD8 repertoire contained that clonotype at higher abundance. TCRdb passed the public sequencing reads through fastp at Q25 and MiXCR, retaining productive beta sequences. Rows are combined by CDR3 protein, so each entry shows the most common genes and DNA. The V and J calls, along with clone size, are taken from TCRdb and not from the paper's own processing. The sample table lists 250,000 to 350,000 distinct CDR3 sequences, roughly 4.3% of them with a count of one. The ten largest clones capture just under 20% of the sample.

The sequence joins TRBV10-2 to TRBJ1-2; possibly the D gene is TRBD1, per 6 matching bases. The origin of this receptor is a man aged 18 to 29 who received the YFV17D yellow fever vaccine. This material consisted of PBMCs, taken 15 days after the yellow fever booster vaccination. CDR3 loop: CASSETPGAPGRGYTF. The DNA sequence follows: TGCGCCAGCAGTGAGACCCCAGGGGCCCCCGGTAGAGGCTACACCTTC.